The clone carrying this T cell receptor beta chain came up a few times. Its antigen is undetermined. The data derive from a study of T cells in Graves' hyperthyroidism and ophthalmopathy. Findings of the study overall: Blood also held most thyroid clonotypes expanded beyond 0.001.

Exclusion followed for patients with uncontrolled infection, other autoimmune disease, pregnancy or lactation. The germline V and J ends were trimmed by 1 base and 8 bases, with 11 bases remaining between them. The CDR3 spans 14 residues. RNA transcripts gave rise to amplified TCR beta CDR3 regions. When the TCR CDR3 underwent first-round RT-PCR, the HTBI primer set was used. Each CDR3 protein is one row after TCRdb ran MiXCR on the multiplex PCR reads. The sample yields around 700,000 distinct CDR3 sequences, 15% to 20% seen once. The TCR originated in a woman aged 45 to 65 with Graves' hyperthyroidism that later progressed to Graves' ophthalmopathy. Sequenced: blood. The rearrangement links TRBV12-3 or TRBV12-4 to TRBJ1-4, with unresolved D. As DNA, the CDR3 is TGTGCCAGCAGTTTAGGCTCCATGGGGGAAAAACTGTTTTTT. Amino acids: CASSLGSMGEKLFF.